The rows below give T cell receptor beta chains drawn from one sample of a study of blood T cell repertoires in COVID-19. Method: immunoSEQ multiplex PCR; TCRdb's copy keeps in-frame clones and lacks some. Of a few hundred thousand clones listed, around 90% are singletons. Material: peripheral blood. The receptors were gathered from a woman aged 55-69 years with COVID-19, enrolled during active disease. Each CDR3 is given with its conserved first and last residue. A D gene is named only where the DNA matches it firmly. Size is omitted from some rows. Given values are once, few, many or a class for expanded clones.

CDR3 DNA	CDR3 protein	J gene	V gene	D gene	clone size
TGTGCCAGCAGGGACAGGGCTACGTACAATGAGCAGTTCTTC	CASRDRATYNEQFF	TRBJ2-1	TRBV6-5	TRBD1	-
TGCGCCAGCAGTCCGGACAGGGCCAAAACCTCCTACGAGCAGTACTTC	CASSPDRAKTSYEQYF	TRBJ2-7	TRBV5-1	TRBD1	-
TGCGCCAGCAGCTTGGGGGACAGGGCCTCAGGAAACACCATATATTTT	CASSLGDRASGNTIYF	TRBJ1-3	TRBV5-1	TRBD1	-
TGTGCCAGCAGTGAGTACGGGACAGTCTACGAGCAGTACTTC	CASSEYGTVYEQYF	TRBJ2-7	TRBV2	TRBD1	-
TGCGCCAGCAGCCCGGGGGGAACCCCAGGAACTGAAGCTTTCTTT	CASSPGGTPGTEAFF	TRBJ1-1	TRBV5-1	-	-
TGTGCCAGCAGGGTCTCTAGCTGGAACACCGGGGAGCTGTTTTTT	CASRVSSWNTGELFF	TRBJ2-2	TRBV6-5	-	-
TGTGCCAGCAGTTTTTATGGGGCGTGGAAAACTGAAGCTTTCTTT	CASSFYGAWKTEAFF	TRBJ1-1	TRBV6-5	-	-
TGTGCCAGCTCATCGCCGGGACTAGCGGGGGGCAATGAGCAGTTCTTC	CASSSPGLAGGNEQFF	TRBJ2-1	TRBV18	TRBD2	-
TGCGCCAGCAGCCAAGATTCGGGGCTCGGGGGGCCCTCCTACGAGCAGTACTTC	CASSQDSGLGGPSYEQYF	TRBJ2-7	TRBV4-1	-	-
TGCGCCAGCAGCCCCGGGAGGGCTGGAAACACCATATATTTT	CASSPGRAGNTIYF	TRBJ1-3	TRBV5-1	-	-
TGTGCCAGCAGCCCGGGACTAGCGGGGGGGCCGTATTTT	CASSPGLAGGPYF	TRBJ2-3	TRBV12-3/TRBV12-4	TRBD2	-
TGCGCCAGCAGCTTGTCAGGAGGCAATGAGCAGTTCTTC	CASSLSGGNEQFF	TRBJ2-1	TRBV5-1	-	-
TGTGCCAGTAGTACAGGACAGGGGAAGAACACTGAAGCTTTCTTT	CASSTGQGKNTEAFF	TRBJ1-1	TRBV19	TRBD1	-
TGTGCCAGCAGCTTGAGGACAGGGAATTCACCCCTCCACTTT	CASSLRTGNSPLHF	TRBJ1-6	TRBV7-8	TRBD1	-
TGTGCCAGCAGCCCCCGACAGGTAGGGAACACTGAAGCTTTCTTT	CASSPRQVGNTEAFF	TRBJ1-1	TRBV7-8	-	-
TGTGCCGCCCGGGGGGCAGTGGTTATAGCATATCAGCATTTT	CAARGAVVIAYQHF	TRBJ1-5	TRBV28	-	-
TGTGCCAGTACCGGACAGGGAGGTACTGAAGCTTTCTTT	CASTGQGGTEAFF	TRBJ1-1	TRBV19	TRBD1	once
TGTGCCAGCAACCCTCCGGGGGGGTGGGGGACTGAAGCTTTCTTT	CASNPPGGWGTEAFF	TRBJ1-1	TRBV6-5	-	-
TGTGCCAGCTCACCACCAGGCGGGGGGTTAGGAAATGAGCAGTTCTTC	CASSPPGGGLGNEQFF	TRBJ2-1	TRBV18	TRBD2	-
TGTGCCAGCAGCTCGGACAGCCTTAAGTCTGGCTACACCTTC	CASSSDSLKSGYTF	TRBJ1-2	TRBV5-4	-	once
TGTGCCACCAGCAGACCGGGTCCCGACGATTCACCCCTCCACTTT	CATSRPGPDDSPLHF	TRBJ1-6	TRBV15	-	-
TGTGCCAGCAGGCATCCGGGACAGGGGCTTGTGAGCAATCAGCCCCAGCATTTT	CASRHPGQGLVSNQPQHF	TRBJ1-5	TRBV21-1	-	few
TGTGCCAGCAGTTACGGGGGGGGGATTAACACAGATACGCAGTATTTT	CASSYGGGINTDTQYF	TRBJ2-3	TRBV6-5	TRBD2	once
TGTGCCAGCAGGATCCCAGCTAGCGGGGAGCTGTTTTTT	CASRIPASGELFF	TRBJ2-2	TRBV2	-	-
TGTGCCAGCAGTTTTCGCCAGGGGAGAGGCTACACCTTC	CASSFRQGRGYTF	TRBJ1-2	TRBV12-3/TRBV12-4	-	few
TGTGCCAGCAGCACGGGACAGGGGGGCTCCTACGAGCAGTACTTC	CASSTGQGGSYEQYF	TRBJ2-7	TRBV7-2	TRBD1	-
TGTGCCAGCTCACCTGGACTGACTTCTGGAAACACCATATATTTT	CASSPGLTSGNTIYF	TRBJ1-3	TRBV18	-	-
TGTGCCAGCAGCAGGGGATCCGGGGAGCTGTTTTTT	CASSRGSGELFF	TRBJ2-2	TRBV6-5	-	-
TGCGCCAGCAGTCCTAGCGGGGGGGGCACAGATACGCAGTATTTT	CASSPSGGGTDTQYF	TRBJ2-3	TRBV4-1	TRBD2	once
TGTGCCAGTAGTATCTCGCAGGGGTGGGAACGAGGCTACACCTTC	CASSISQGWERGYTF	TRBJ1-2	TRBV19	-	-
TGTGCAAGTCGCTCCGGACAGGGGGATGAAAAACTGTTTTTT	CASRSGQGDEKLFF	TRBJ1-4	TRBV12-2	-	-
TGTGCCAGCGTCCTACAGGGGATGACTGAAGCTTTCTTT	CASVLQGMTEAFF	TRBJ1-1	TRBV28	TRBD1	-
TGTGCCAGCTCACCGATAGCCGACCTAAGCTCTGGAAACACCATATATTTT	CASSPIADLSSGNTIYF	TRBJ1-3	TRBV18	-	-
TGTGCCAGCCGACAGGGACACTATGGCTACACCTTC	CASRQGHYGYTF	TRBJ1-2	TRBV19	TRBD1	-
TGTGCCAGCTCCCTTAGCGGGGGGGCCGTGGAGACCCAGTACTTC	CASSLSGGAVETQYF	TRBJ2-5	TRBV18	TRBD2	-
TGTGCCAGCACCCCCTCGGCCCGGAGTGAGGCATACTATGGCTACACCTTC	CASTPSARSEAYYGYTF	TRBJ1-2	TRBV9	-	-
TGCGCCAGCAGCTTGGTACCCGGGACAACCTACGAGCAGTACTTC	CASSLVPGTTYEQYF	TRBJ2-7	TRBV5-1	-	-
TGTGCCAGCAGGGAAGGGGGGGGTAGGACTGAAGCTTTCTTT	CASREGGGRTEAFF	TRBJ1-1	TRBV6-1	-	-
TGTGCCAGCAGCTTAGCCCAAGCGGGTAGCGAAAAACTGTTTTTT	CASSLAQAGSEKLFF	TRBJ1-4	TRBV7-9	-	-